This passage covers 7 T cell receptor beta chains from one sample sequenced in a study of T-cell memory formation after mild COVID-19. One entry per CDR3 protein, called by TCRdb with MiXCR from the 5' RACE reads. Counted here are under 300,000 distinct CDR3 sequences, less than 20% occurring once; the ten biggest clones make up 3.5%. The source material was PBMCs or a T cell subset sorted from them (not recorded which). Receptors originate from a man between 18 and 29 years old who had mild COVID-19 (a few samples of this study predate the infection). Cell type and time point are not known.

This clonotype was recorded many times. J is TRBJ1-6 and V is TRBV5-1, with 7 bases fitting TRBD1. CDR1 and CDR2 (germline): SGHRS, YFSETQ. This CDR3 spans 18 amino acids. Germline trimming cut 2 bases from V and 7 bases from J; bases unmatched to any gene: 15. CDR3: CASSFTGGGGAGNSPLHF. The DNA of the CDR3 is TGCGCCAGCAGCTTTACCGGTGGAGGGGGCGCGGGGAATTCACCCCTCCACTTT.

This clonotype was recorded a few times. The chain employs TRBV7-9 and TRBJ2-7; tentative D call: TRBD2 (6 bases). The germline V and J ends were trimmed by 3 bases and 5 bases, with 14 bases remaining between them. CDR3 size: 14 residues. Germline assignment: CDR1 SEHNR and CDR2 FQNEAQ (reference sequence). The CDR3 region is CASSFGGRRDEQYV. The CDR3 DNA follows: TGTGCCAGCAGCTTTGGGGGGAGGAGGGACGAGCAGTACGTC.

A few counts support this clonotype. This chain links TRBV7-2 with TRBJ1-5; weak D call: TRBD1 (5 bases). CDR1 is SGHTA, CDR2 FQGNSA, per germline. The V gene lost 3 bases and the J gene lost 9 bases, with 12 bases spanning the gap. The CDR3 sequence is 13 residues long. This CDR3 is CASSFTRARPQHF. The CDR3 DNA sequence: TGTGCCAGCAGCTTTACCAGGGCTAGGCCCCAGCATTTT.

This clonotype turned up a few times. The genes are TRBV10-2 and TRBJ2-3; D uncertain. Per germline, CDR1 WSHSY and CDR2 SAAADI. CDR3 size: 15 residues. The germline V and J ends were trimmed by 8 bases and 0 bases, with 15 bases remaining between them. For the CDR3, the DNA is TGCGCCAGCCATGCTACGGACGCGAGCACAGATACGCAGTATTTT. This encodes CASHATDASTDTQYF.

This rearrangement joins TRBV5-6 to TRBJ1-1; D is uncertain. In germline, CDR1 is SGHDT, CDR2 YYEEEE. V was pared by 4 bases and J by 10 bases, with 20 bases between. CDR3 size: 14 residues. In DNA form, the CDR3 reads TGTGCCAGCAGCCGCCCCCGGGTCCAGACCTCAGCTTTCTTT. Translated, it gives CASSRPRVQTSAFF.

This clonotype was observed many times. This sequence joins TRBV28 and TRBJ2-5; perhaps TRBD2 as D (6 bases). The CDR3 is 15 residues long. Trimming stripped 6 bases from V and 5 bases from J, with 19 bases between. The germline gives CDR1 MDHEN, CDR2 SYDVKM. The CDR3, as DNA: TGTGCCAGCAGCTATCTCGCCGGGGGAGCTGAGACCCAGTACTTC. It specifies CASSYLAGGAETQYF.

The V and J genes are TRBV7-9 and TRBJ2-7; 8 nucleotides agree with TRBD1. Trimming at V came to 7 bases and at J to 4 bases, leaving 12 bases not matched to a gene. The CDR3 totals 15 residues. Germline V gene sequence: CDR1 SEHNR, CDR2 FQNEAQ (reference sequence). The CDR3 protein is CASTTFGQGAYEQYF. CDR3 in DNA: TGTGCCAGCACCACCTTCGGGCAGGGGGCGTACGAGCAGTACTTC.